This is a list of T cell receptor beta chains from one sample in a study of T-cell memory formation after mild COVID-19. Using its own MiXCR run on the 5' RACE reads, TCRdb lists one record per CDR3 protein. This sample carries about 560,000 distinct CDR3 sequences, around 15% of them seen once, and the ten largest clones take about 8.1%. The sequenced sample consisted of PBMCs or a T cell subset sorted from them (not recorded which). These receptors originate from an adult woman who had mild COVID-19 (a few samples of this study predate the infection). Cell type and time point are not known. The CDR3 runs from the conserved cysteine through the conserved F or W. Fields, in order: V gene, D gene, clone size, J gene, CDR3 protein, CDR3 DNA. D genes are given only for firm matches. For some rows the clone size is stated as once, few or many, or as a class when expanded; others skip it.

>TRBV11-2|-|-|TRBJ2-7
CASSLESSGEQYF
TGTGCCAGCAGTCTAGAGTCCTCGGGCGAGCAGTACTTC
>TRBV5-6|TRBD1|-|TRBJ2-7
CASSHRDRGAYEQYF
TGTGCCAGCAGCCACCGCGACAGGGGAGCCTACGAGCAGTACTTC
>TRBV20-1|-|many|TRBJ1-1
CSADGLGFTEAFF
TGCAGTGCTGACGGCCTGGGGTTCACTGAAGCTTTCTTT
>TRBV7-9|-|-|TRBJ2-2
CASSLGGHDTGELFF
TGTGCCAGCAGCTTAGGTGGTCACGACACCGGGGAGCTGTTTTTT
>TRBV4-1|TRBD2|few|TRBJ2-3
CASSQTSIAGLSTQYF
TGCGCCAGCAGCCAGACTTCAATAGCGGGGCTCTCCACGCAGTATTTT
>TRBV3-1|-|-|TRBJ1-6
CASSPGQNSPLHF
TGTGCCAGCAGCCCTGGGCAGAATTCACCCCTCCACTTT
>TRBV27|-|few|TRBJ1-6
CASSLELRGAVNSPLHF
TGTGCCAGCAGTTTGGAGCTGAGGGGGGCTGTGAATTCACCCCTCCACTTT
>TRBV2|TRBD2|-|TRBJ2-1
CASSLLAGGTYNEQFF
TGTGCCAGCAGCCTACTAGCGGGGGGCACCTACAATGAGCAGTTCTTC
>TRBV24-1|-|-|TRBJ1-2
CATSDSLYGYTF
TGTGCCACCAGTGATTCACTCTATGGCTACACCTTC
>TRBV7-9|-|-|TRBJ1-6
CASTPVGSYNSPLHF
TGTGCCAGCACCCCGGTGGGCTCCTATAATTCACCCCTCCACTTT
>TRBV5-1|-|few|TRBJ1-2
CASSPSGTGAEPGYTF
TGCGCCAGCAGTCCCAGTGGGACGGGGGCGGAGCCTGGCTACACCTTC
>TRBV10-3|-|-|TRBJ2-3
CAISESKQGVTDTQYF
TGTGCCATCAGTGAGTCGAAACAGGGAGTAACAGATACGCAGTATTTT
>TRBV7-2|-|-|TRBJ2-7
CASSFAGSGQAYEQYF
TGTGCCAGCAGCTTCGCCGGAAGCGGTCAAGCCTACGAGCAGTACTTC
>TRBV18|-|few|TRBJ2-6
CASSPPGLEISGANVLTF
TGTGCCAGCTCACCACCAGGGCTTGAGATCTCTGGGGCCAACGTCCTGACTTTC
>TRBV12-3/TRBV12-4|-|few|TRBJ2-5
CASSLFGEETQYF
TGTGCCAGCAGTTTATTCGGGGAGGAGACCCAGTACTTC
>TRBV18|-|-|TRBJ1-1
CASSGGTDRQAPPAFF
TGTGCCAGCTCAGGCGGTACCGACCGACAGGCCCCACCCGCTTTCTTT
>TRBV5-1|-|few|TRBJ2-7
CASSFHRETYEQYF
TGCGCCAGCAGCTTCCACAGGGAAACCTACGAGCAGTACTTC
>TRBV18|TRBD1|few|TRBJ2-1
CASSPYDRVAYNEQFF
TGTGCCAGCTCACCCTACGACAGGGTTGCCTACAATGAGCAGTTCTTC
>TRBV12-3/TRBV12-4|-|few|TRBJ1-1
CASSLGQGWNTEAFF
TGTGCCAGCAGTTTAGGGCAGGGGTGGAACACTGAAGCTTTCTTT
>TRBV7-9|-|-|TRBJ1-2
CASSSTTRYGYTF
TGTGCCAGCAGCTCAACAACCCGCTATGGCTACACCTTC
>TRBV21-1|-|few|TRBJ1-5
CASSQNIPGQGRGCSNQPQHF
TGTGCCAGCAGTCAAAATATCCCGGGACAGGGGAGGGGGTGTAGCAATCAGCCCCAGCATTTT
>TRBV6-1|TRBD1|-|TRBJ1-2
CASSPGTAPFSYGYTF
TGTGCCAGCAGTCCTGGGACAGCCCCATTTAGCTATGGCTACACCTTC
>TRBV15|-|few|TRBJ1-2
CATSTDRGGGYGYTF
TGTGCCACCAGCACCGACCGGGGAGGGGGCTATGGCTACACCTTC
>TRBV9|-|few|TRBJ2-3
CASSVVGRASTDTQYF
TGTGCCAGCAGCGTAGTCGGTAGGGCCTCCACAGATACGCAGTATTTT
>TRBV5-1|-|many|TRBJ2-7
CASSPRTESYEQYF
TGCGCCAGCAGCCCGAGGACAGAATCCTACGAGCAGTACTTC
>TRBV6-5|TRBD1|-|TRBJ1-2
CASSSAGAGGKEGYTF
TGTGCCAGCAGCTCCGCGGGGGCAGGGGGCAAGGAAGGCTACACCTTC
>TRBV6-2/TRBV6-3|-|few|TRBJ2-1
CASSYLGSNEQFF
TGTGCCAGCAGTTACTTGGGTAGCAATGAGCAGTTCTTC
>TRBV18|-|-|TRBJ2-7
CASSPGEGAWNEQYF
TGTGCCAGCTCCCCCGGGGAGGGGGCTTGGAACGAGCAGTACTTC
>TRBV25-1|TRBD1|-|TRBJ1-2
CASSGQEVLYGYTF
TGTGCCAGTTCCGGACAGGAGGTTCTCTATGGCTACACCTTC
>TRBV10-3|-|few|TRBJ1-3
CAISEPAAARNTIYF
TGTGCCATCAGTGAGCCCGCCGCCGCGAGAAACACCATATATTTT
>TRBV30|-|-|TRBJ2-1
CAWSVGSSYNEQFF
TGTGCCTGGAGTGTAGGGAGCTCCTACAATGAGCAGTTCTTC
>TRBV7-9|-|few|TRBJ2-2
CASSSTTRDTGELFF
TGTGCCAGCAGCTCGACCACTAGGGACACCGGGGAGCTGTTTTTT
>TRBV6-2/TRBV6-3|-|-|TRBJ1-5
CASSHYSRGSNQPQHF
TGTGCCAGCAGTCACTACTCCAGGGGAAGCAATCAGCCCCAGCATTTT
>TRBV18|-|few|TRBJ2-7
CASSPSRAGEQYF
TGTGCCAGCTCACCCTCCAGGGCTGGCGAGCAGTACTTC
>TRBV29-1|TRBD2|-|TRBJ2-5
CSVEVSGSFAETQYF
TGCAGCGTTGAAGTTAGCGGGAGCTTTGCAGAGACCCAGTACTTC
>TRBV2|TRBD1|-|TRBJ2-7
CASLRDRASYEQYF
TGTGCCAGCCTCCGGGACAGGGCATCCTACGAGCAGTACTTC
>TRBV2|TRBD1|-|TRBJ1-1
CASSTDRVSTEAFF
TGTGCCAGCAGTACGGACAGGGTATCCACTGAAGCTTTCTTT
>TRBV20-1|TRBD1|few|TRBJ2-4
CSGIIPGQGVNIQYF
TGCAGTGGTATAATCCCTGGACAGGGAGTGAACATTCAGTACTTC
>TRBV15|TRBD1|-|TRBJ1-5
CATSGTGTGTGNNQPQHF
TGTGCCACCAGCGGAACGGGAACCGGGACAGGAAACAATCAGCCCCAGCATTTT
>TRBV9|-|-|TRBJ2-7
CASSVGGRVHEQYF
TGTGCCAGCAGCGTAGGCGGCAGGGTGCACGAGCAGTACTTC
>TRBV9|-|-|TRBJ2-1
CASSVLMSSYNEQFF
TGTGCCAGCAGCGTCCTCATGAGCTCCTACAATGAGCAGTTCTTC
>TRBV20-1|TRBD1|once|TRBJ1-6
CSARPRGVAYNSPLHF
TGCAGTGCTAGGCCCAGGGGGGTAGCCTATAATTCACCCCTCCACTTT
>TRBV18|TRBD2|few|TRBJ2-1
CASSPGTSGGEYNEQFF
TGTGCCAGCTCACCAGGGACTAGCGGGGGGGAATACAATGAGCAGTTCTTC
>TRBV5-4|-|many|TRBJ1-1
CASSLARANTEAFF
TGTGCCAGCAGCTTGGCCAGGGCGAACACTGAAGCTTTCTTT
>TRBV5-1|-|few|TRBJ2-5
CASSLASGPTGETQYF
TGCGCCAGCAGCTTGGCTTCAGGGCCGACGGGAGAGACCCAGTACTTC
>TRBV6-1|TRBD1|few|TRBJ1-4
CASRGQGILSEKLFF
TGTGCCAGCAGGGGACAGGGGATTTTATCTGAAAAACTGTTTTTT
>TRBV12-3/TRBV12-4|TRBD2|-|TRBJ2-1
CASSKGRSSGYNEQFF
TGTGCCAGCAGCAAAGGGCGGTCTAGCGGCTACAATGAGCAGTTCTTC
>TRBV5-6|-|-|TRBJ1-1
CASSFDPGDTEAFF
TGTGCCAGCAGCTTTGACCCGGGGGACACTGAAGCTTTCTTT
>TRBV24-1|-|few|TRBJ1-5
CATPNTAGTLFCQPQHF
TGTGCCACCCCTAATACCGCCGGGACATTATTCTGTCAGCCCCAGCATTTT
>TRBV24-1|-|few|TRBJ1-2
CAIPHPDYGYTF
TGTGCCATCCCCCATCCTGACTATGGCTACACCTTC
>TRBV3-1|TRBD1|many|TRBJ1-1
CASSQLGTGGPEAFF
TGTGCCAGCAGCCAGTTAGGGACAGGGGGCCCTGAAGCTTTCTTT
>TRBV7-2|-|few|TRBJ1-1
CASSLVWGRVTEAFF
TGTGCCAGCAGCTTAGTATGGGGGCGGGTCACTGAAGCTTTCTTT
>TRBV7-9|TRBD2|-|TRBJ2-3
CASSFGLAGSDTQYF
TGTGCCAGCAGCTTCGGGCTAGCGGGTTCAGATACGCAGTATTTT
>TRBV11-2|TRBD1|-|TRBJ2-7
CASSLVTGEDYEQYF
TGTGCCAGCAGCCTAGTGACAGGGGAGGACTACGAGCAGTACTTC
>TRBV5-6|-|few|TRBJ2-3
CASSLGQGSADTQYF
TGTGCCAGCAGCTTGGGTCAGGGGAGCGCAGATACGCAGTATTTT
>TRBV4-3|-|few|TRBJ2-1
CASSQSGTATSYNEQFF
TGCGCCAGCAGCCAGTCCGGGACGGCCACCTCCTACAATGAGCAGTTCTTC
>TRBV5-1|TRBD1|-|TRBJ2-1
CASSRDRANEQFF
TGCGCCAGCAGCCGGGACAGGGCCAATGAGCAGTTCTTC
>TRBV6-5|-|-|TRBJ1-4
CASSYHIPFTPSTNEKLFF
TGTGCCAGCAGTTACCACATCCCTTTTACGCCATCAACTAATGAAAAACTGTTTTTT
>TRBV3-1|-|few|TRBJ1-1
CASSQDAGETEAFF
TGTGCCAGCAGCCAAGACGCAGGGGAGACTGAAGCTTTCTTT